These 32 T cell receptor beta chains share one sample of origin, sequenced in a study of blood T cell repertoires in COVID-19. The data were produced by immunoSEQ multiplex PCR, yet TCRdb's version contains in-frame clones alone and is incomplete. The sample carries 300,000 to 400,000 clones, 80% to 90% recorded once. The sequenced material came from PBMCs or T cells enriched from blood (not recorded which). The receptors derive from a man between 18 and 29 years old who had recovered from COVID-19.

Remarks on this clone: The sample carries other DNA sequences with the same CDR3. This sequence joins TRBV28 and TRBJ2-5, with D perhaps TRBD1 (6 bases). V gave up 4 bases and J gave up 2 bases, with 8 bases separating them. Germline V gene lookup returns CDR1 MDHEN and CDR2 SYDVKM. CDR3 length equals 13 residues. The CDR3 sequence: CASSSGQQETQYF. CDR3 nucleotide sequence: TGTGCCAGCAGTTCGGGACAACAAGAGACCCAGTACTTC.

The V call is TRBV7-9, the J call TRBJ2-5, with D unclear. Trimming removed 1 base from V and 5 bases from J, with 14 bases in between. Germline-derived CDR1 and CDR2 are SEHNR and FQNEAQ (reference sequence). The CDR3 has 15 residues. CDR3 loop: CASSLVETILETQYF. DNA for the CDR3: TGTGCCAGCAGCTTAGTCGAGACAATTCTGGAGACCCAGTACTTC.

The gene calls are TRBV28 and TRBJ2-2; D might be TRBD2 (7 bases). Trimming removed 3 bases from V and 7 bases from J, with 15 bases in between. CDR3 size: 15 residues. The germline CDR1 and CDR2 sequences are MDHEN and SYDVKM. CDR3 in DNA: TGTGCCAGCAGTTTGGCGGGGGCTGGAGTCGGGGAGCTGTTTTTT. Translated: CASSLAGAGVGELFF.

This clone was detected once. The chain recombines TRBV7-6 with TRBJ1-4; D unclear. The CDR3 contains 15 residues. CDR1 is SGHVS and CDR2 is FNYEAQ in the germline V gene. The V gene lost 5 bases and the J gene lost 0 bases, with 10 bases spanning the gap. CDR3 nucleotides: TGTGCCAGCAGCCCCTCCACAGCAACTAATGAAAAACTGTTTTTT. Translation gives CASSPSTATNEKLFF.

This chain connects TRBV5-1 to TRBJ2-7; 9 bases map to TRBD1. Losses at the gene ends were 4 bases for V and 5 bases for J; bases not matched to a gene: 7. This CDR3 region has 14 residues. The germline CDR1 and CDR2 sequences are SGHRS and YFSETQ. The CDR3 loop is CASSGGTGKHEQYF. The DNA of the CDR3 is TGCGCCAGCAGCGGGGGGACAGGGAAGCACGAGCAGTACTTC.

This clone was counted only a few times. The chain recombines TRBV12-3 or TRBV12-4 with TRBJ2-1; D may be TRBD1 (5 bases). This CDR3 has 12 residues. V was trimmed by 6 bases and J by 6 bases, leaving 9 bases between them. CDR3 coding DNA: TGTGCCAGCAGCTCCGACAGCAATGAGCAGTTCTTC. It codes for CASSSDSNEQFF.

V and J are TRBV28 and TRBJ1-2; no reliable D call. The CDR3 sequence is 14 residues long. CDR1 and CDR2 (germline): MDHEN, SYDVKM. V gave up 5 bases and J gave up 4 bases, with 14 bases separating them. The CDR3 coding sequence is TGTGCCAGCAGTGTCCTCGGGGATCGCTATGGCTACACCTTC. Protein sequence: CASSVLGDRYGYTF.

The CDR3 loop reads CASSLSAPLSDTQYF. DNA for the CDR3: TGTGCCAGCAGCCTATCCGCGCCCCTCTCAGATACGCAGTATTTT. J is TRBJ2-3 and V is TRBV7-3; D call uncertain. This CDR3 comprises 15 residues. The V gene's germline CDR1 is SGHTA and CDR2 FQGTGA. V was pared by 5 bases and J by 4 bases, with 16 bases between.

The genes are TRBV13 and TRBJ1-1; no clear D. The CDR3 contains 15 residues. Germline values: CDR1 PRHDT, CDR2 FYEKMQ (reference sequence). The V end was cut by 4 bases, the J end by 0 bases, with 12 bases between. CDR3: CASSSAGNMNTEAFF. The CDR3 DNA follows: TGTGCCAGCAGCTCCGCCGGGAACATGAACACTGAAGCTTTCTTT.

V gene TRBV5-1 combines with J gene TRBJ1-1, with 9 bases aligning to TRBD1. The CDR3 covers 14 residues. Germline CDR1 and CDR2: SGHRS and YFSETQ. V was pared by 4 bases and J by 5 bases, with 6 bases of the junction left unmatched. The DNA for the CDR3 is TGCGCCAGCAGCCCGCGGACAGGGGATACTGAAGCTTTCTTT. Protein sequence: CASSPRTGDTEAFF.

The genes are TRBV7-2 and TRBJ2-3, with D hard to call. In germline, CDR1 is SGHTA, CDR2 FQGNSA. Trimming removed 7 bases at V and 0 bases at J, with 14 bases between. The CDR3 consists of 15 residues. In DNA form, the CDR3 reads TGTGCCAGCATAGAGTCTATATCTAGCACAGATACGCAGTATTTT. Translation: CASIESISSTDTQYF. The entire variable domain, with the rest obtained from reference TRBV7-2 and TRBJ2-3, is as follows: GAGVSQSPSNKVTEKGKDVELRCDPISGHTALYWYRQSLGQGLEFLIYFQGNSAPDKSGLPSDRFSAERTGGSVSTLTIQRTQQEDSAVYLCASIESISSTDTQYFGPGTRLTVL.

The sample holds a few counts of this clone. J is TRBJ1-4 and V is TRBV7-2, with D hard to call. The germline gives CDR1 SGHTA, CDR2 FQGNSA. This CDR3 contains 13 residues. Trimming took off 3 bases at V and 10 bases at J, with 12 bases between the two ends. CDR3 loop: CASSFRGGGKLFF. CDR3 nucleotide sequence: TGTGCCAGCAGCTTCCGGGGAGGCGGAAAACTGTTTTTT.

This clone was recorded a few times. The CDR3 region has the DNA TGTGCCAGCAGCGAAGGACAAAAGGGTCGTACCCTCCACTTT. Amino acids: CASSEGQKGRTLHF. The chain links TRBV9 to TRBJ1-6; TRBD1 is a possible D gene (5 bases). The CDR3 loop spans 14 amino acids. The V end was cut by 3 bases, the J end by 14 bases, with 18 bases between. Germline CDR1 and CDR2: SGDLS and YYNGEE.

The chain has TRBV18 and TRBJ2-5; 7 nucleotides agree with TRBD1. The CDR3 sequence is 17 residues long. Trimming removed 6 bases from V and 4 bases from J; junction bases left unmatched: 17. Looked up from germline, CDR1 is KGHSH and CDR2 is LQKENI. Written as DNA, the CDR3 is TGTGCCAGCTCCCGCGGCCCAGGGGGAAAACGGTTAGAGACCCAGTACTTC. It yields the protein CASSRGPGGKRLETQYF.

V gene TRBV6-2 or TRBV6-3 combines with J gene TRBJ2-7, with D possibly TRBD1 on 6 matching bases. Per germline, CDR1 MNHEY and CDR2 SVGEGT. The CDR3 is 17 residues long. Trimming cost V 1 base and J 1 base, with 17 bases left between them. The CDR3 protein is CASSYWSEGRGSYEQYF. CDR3 bases: TGTGCCAGCAGTTACTGGAGTGAAGGAAGGGGGTCCTACGAGCAGTACTTC.

The V and J genes are TRBV12-3 or TRBV12-4 and TRBJ1-1, with D unresolved. The CDR3 loop spans 12 amino acids. Trimming took off 5 bases at V and 3 bases at J, with 7 bases between the two ends. CDR3 in DNA: TGTGCCAGCAGTGTCGGTTACACTGAAGCTTTCTTT. This gives the protein CASSVGYTEAFF.

CDR3 protein: CAISESQGSTEAFF. For the CDR3, the DNA is TGTGCCATCAGTGAGTCGCAGGGGAGCACTGAAGCTTTCTTT. The chain is built from TRBV10-3 and TRBJ1-1, with a possible D match to TRBD1 (6 bases). V lost 0 bases to trimming and J lost 4 bases, with 9 bases between them. Per germline, CDR1 ENHRY and CDR2 SYGVKD. The CDR3 totals 14 residues.

The chain links TRBV3-1 (or the pseudogene TRBV3-2) to TRBJ2-7; D is perhaps TRBD2 (6 bases). Germline-derived CDR1 and CDR2 are LGHDT and YNNKEL (reference sequence). The CDR3 is 15 amino acids. Trimming cost V 0 bases and J 2 bases, with 11 bases left between them. CDR3 DNA: TGTGCCAGCAGCCAAGATTTTACGGGAGCCTACGAGCAGTACTTC. It is translated as CASSQDFTGAYEQYF.

In its sample, this clone was seen once. The chain has TRBV5-1 and TRBJ2-1; D gene uncertain. The CDR3 is 16 amino acids. The germline V and J ends were trimmed by 1 base and 0 bases, with 11 bases remaining between them. CDR1 and CDR2 from the germline V gene are SGHRS and YFSETQ. The CDR3 spells CASSLRADSSYNEQFF. The CDR3 DNA reads as TGCGCCAGCAGCTTGAGAGCCGATAGCTCCTACAATGAGCAGTTCTTC.

The V call is TRBV23-1, the J call TRBJ2-5, with D maybe TRBD2 (6 bases). TRBV23-1 is recorded as an ORF, its role being uncertain. The CDR3 totals 15 residues. Trimming removed 2 bases from V and 1 base from J, with 11 bases in between. The CDR3 sequence is CASSQRPGAQETQYF. CDR3 coding DNA: TGCGCCAGCAGTCAAAGGCCGGGAGCCCAAGAGACCCAGTACTTC.

This chain uses TRBV12-5 with TRBJ2-2; 8 bases are shared with TRBD2. The V segment lost 5 bases and the J segment 4 bases; nucleotides outside the gene matches: 12. In germline, CDR1 is LGHNT, CDR2 FRNRAP. The CDR3 is made up of 17 amino acids. The CDR3 loop is CASGGSGGGPLTGELFF. The CDR3 DNA sequence: TGTGCTAGTGGTGGATCGGGCGGGGGGCCGCTCACCGGGGAGCTGTTTTTT. Together with reference TRBV12-5 and TRBJ2-2, the CDR3 gives the full variable domain: DARVTQTPRHKVTEMGQEVTMRCQPILGHNTVFWYRQTMMQGLELLAYFRNRAPLDDSGMPKDRFSAEMPDATLATLKIQPSEPRDSAVYFCASGGSGGGPLTGELFFGEGSRLTVL.

This chain uses TRBV2 with TRBJ2-2; tentatively, D is TRBD2 (5 bases). The CDR3 runs to 17 residues. Trimming stripped 2 bases from V and 0 bases from J, with 13 bases between. The germline CDR1 and CDR2 sequences are SNHLY and FYNNEI. CDR3 residues: CASSELRRSANTGELFF. The CDR3 DNA reads as TGTGCCAGCAGTGAACTTAGGAGGTCCGCGAACACCGGGGAGCTGTTTTTT.

The chain carries TRBV14 and TRBJ2-3; D possibly corresponds to TRBD1 (6 bases). V lost 1 base and J lost 4, with 12 bases in between. The CDR3 totals 15 residues. The V gene's germline CDR1 is SGHDN and CDR2 FVKESK. DNA for the CDR3: TGTGCCAGCAGCCAAGTGCCAGGGGTTCCAGATACGCAGTATTTT. Protein: CASSQVPGVPDTQYF. Variable domain in full (rest from reference TRBV14 and TRBJ2-3): EAGVTQFPSHSVIEKGQTVTLRCDPISGHDNLYWYRRVMGKEIKFLLHFVKESKQDESGMPNNRFLAERTGGTYSTLKVQPAELEDSGVYFCASSQVPGVPDTQYFGPGTRLTVL.

This chain uses TRBV2 with TRBJ2-2; tentatively, D is TRBD1 (6 bases). With 6 bases removed from V and 5 bases from J, the gap between germline ends came to 16 bases. CDR1 is SNHLY, CDR2 FYNNEI, per germline. There are 15 residues in the CDR3. The CDR3 region has the DNA TGTGCCAGCAGCCGCGACAGGACCAGGACCGGGGAGCTGTTTTTT. It is translated as CASSRDRTRTGELFF. The full variable domain, rest sourced from reference TRBV2 and TRBJ2-2, is EPEVTQTPSHQVTQMGQEVILRCVPISNHLYFYWYRQILGQKVEFLVSFYNNEISEKSEIFDDQFSVERPDGSNFTLKIRSTKLEDSAMYFCASSRDRTRTGELFFGEGSRLTVL.

This clone is a singleton in its sample. The chain combines TRBV18 with TRBJ2-1; TRBD2 matches at 12 bases. Germline CDR1 KGHSH, CDR2 LQKENI. The CDR3 sequence is 15 residues long. Trimming cost V 3 bases and J 9 bases; bases outside gene matches: 6. The CDR3 loop reads CASSPSSGGAREQFF. CDR3 in DNA: TGTGCCAGCTCACCTTCTAGCGGGGGGGCACGTGAGCAGTTCTTC.

This chain links TRBV11-2 with TRBJ1-4; 9 bases line up with TRBD1. This CDR3 contains 15 residues. CDR1 is SGHAT, CDR2 FQNNGV, per germline. The J segment lost 4 bases and the V segment lost 3 bases, leaving 3 bases of the junction unmatched. The DNA of the CDR3 is TGTGCCAGCAGCTTCGGGGACAGGGTTAATGAAAAACTGTTTTTT. This sequence encodes CASSFGDRVNEKLFF. The complete variable domain, with remaining parts taken from reference TRBV11-2 and TRBJ1-4, reads EAGVAQSPRYKIIEKRQSVAFWCNPISGHATLYWYQQILGQGPKLLIQFQNNGVVDDSQLPKDRFSAERLKGVDSTLKIQPAKLEDSAVYLCASSFGDRVNEKLFFGSGTQLSVL.

In the case of this clone: Other DNA sequences within the sample encode an identical CDR3. The rearrangement uses TRBV9 and TRBJ2-1, with D perhaps TRBD2 (6 bases). Germline V gives CDR1 SGDLS, CDR2 YYNGEE. CDR3 length: 14 residues. The ends were cut back, 0 bases at V and 6 bases at J, with 10 bases in the middle. In DNA form, the CDR3 reads TGTGCCAGCAGCGTAGGCGGCGGGACCAATGAGCAGTTCTTC. Translating gives CASSVGGGTNEQFF. Supplemented by reference TRBV9 and TRBJ2-1, the full variable domain reads DSGVTQTPKHLITATGQRVTLRCSPRSGDLSVYWYQQSLDQGLQFLIQYYNGEERAKGNILERFSAQQFPDLHSELNLSSLELGDSALYFCASSVGGGTNEQFFGPGTRLTVL.

This clone has just a few counts. V usage is TRBV18 and J usage is TRBJ1-6, with 11 bases aligning to TRBD1. J lost 10 bases, V lost 3 bases, and 11 bases had no gene match. Germline V gene sequence: CDR1 KGHSH, CDR2 LQKENI. This CDR3 is built from 17 residues. This chain's CDR3 is CASSPIGGQGAGSPLHF. CDR3 bases: TGTGCCAGCTCACCGATCGGCGGACAGGGGGCCGGATCACCCCTCCACTTT.

The rearrangement uses TRBV5-4 and TRBJ2-1; no reliable D call. The CDR3 runs 14 residues. Germline CDR1 and CDR2: SGHNT and YYREEE (reference sequence). V was trimmed by 0 bases and J by 6 bases, leaving 10 bases between them. The CDR3 nucleotides read TGTGCCAGCAGCTTGGCCTCCCTAGGCAATGAGCAGTTCTTC. Protein product: CASSLASLGNEQFF. Looking up the rest from reference TRBV5-4 and TRBJ2-1 gives the full variable domain: ETGVTQSPTHLIKTRGQQVTLRCSSQSGHNTVSWYQQALGQGPQFIFQYYREEENGRGNFPPRFSGLQFPNYSSELNVNALELDDSALYLCASSLASLGNEQFFGPGTRLTVL.

The chain combines TRBV4-3 with TRBJ2-7; possibly TRBD1 for D (5 bases). The CDR3 runs to 15 residues. Trimming stripped 3 bases from V and 2 bases from J, with 14 bases between. CDR1 and CDR2 from the germline V gene are LGHNA and YSLEER. This CDR3 reads CASSQTRQPPYEQYF. The CDR3 DNA reads TGCGCCAGCAGCCAGACTCGACAGCCGCCCTACGAGCAGTACTTC.

The V call is TRBV3-1 (or the pseudogene TRBV3-2), the J call TRBJ2-5; 14 nucleotides match TRBD2. After removal of 4 bases from V and 5 bases from J, the junction contained 9 bases not matched to a gene. Germline-derived CDR1 and CDR2 are LGHDT and YNNKEL (reference sequence). This CDR3 spans 17 amino acids. DNA of the CDR3: TGTGCCAGCAGCCCCGGGACTAGCGGGAGTTTATGGGAGACCCAGTACTTC. This encodes CASSPGTSGSLWETQYF.

In this sample, this clone turned up a few times. In nucleotides, the CDR3 is TGTGCCAGCAGTCTGAGACAGGGGAGGAGAGTTGGCACTGAAGCTTTCTTT. It translates to CASSLRQGRRVGTEAFF. V gene TRBV6-6 combines with J gene TRBJ1-1, with TRBD1 matching 8 bases. The CDR3 length is 17 residues. Germline V CDR1 and CDR2: MNHNY, SVGAGI (reference sequence). V shed 5 bases and J 4 bases; nucleotides not matched to a gene: 15.